These 10 T cell receptor beta chains came from one sample sequenced in a study of control samples from healthy donors and cancer patients. TCRdb keeps only in-frame clones here, not all; method: immunoSEQ multiplex PCR. The sample consists of around 22,000 clones, about 85% of them appearing once. Sequencing was carried out using PBMCs. These receptors came from a man aged 60 to 69 with head and neck cancer.

This chain connects TRBV10-1 to TRBJ2-1; 16 bases align to TRBD2. The V gene end was trimmed by 6 bases and the J gene end by 7 bases; junction bases not matched to a gene: 6. This CDR3 comprises 16 residues. CDR1 and CDR2 from the germline V gene are WNHNN and SYGVQD (reference sequence). The CDR3 DNA follows: TGCGCCAGCAGCGTTGGGACTAGCGGGAGGGGGAATGAGCAGTTCTTC. Translation gives CASSVGTSGRGNEQFF.

The CDR3 coding sequence is TGTGCCAGCAGCTCAGTAGCGGGCTACACCTTC. Translating gives CASSSVAGYTF. This sequence joins TRBV11-2 and TRBJ1-2; D not resolved. The CDR3 covers 11 residues. The germline CDR1 and CDR2 sequences are SGHAT and FQNNGV. The V end was cut by 4 bases, the J end by 8 bases, with 8 bases between.

The chain is built from TRBV19 and TRBJ2-1; D could derive from TRBD1 or TRBD2 (6 bases each). There are 19 residues in the CDR3. The germline V and J ends were trimmed by 0 bases and 4 bases, with 22 bases remaining between them. Looked up from germline, CDR1 is LNHDA and CDR2 is SQIVND (reference sequence). CDR3 coding DNA: TGTGCCAGTAGTATAGAGTCCGGGGAGGACAGCAATGCGTACAATGAGCAGTTCTTC. Translated, it gives CASSIESGEDSNAYNEQFF.

This chain connects TRBV4-1 to TRBJ2-1, with D possibly being TRBD2 (6 bases). V was pared by 1 base and J by 9 bases, with 16 bases between. The CDR3 extends over 15 amino acids. From germline, CDR1 is MGHRA and CDR2 YSYEKL. The CDR3 DNA is TGCGCCAGCAGCCAAGGTTCAGCGGGTAGCGGTGAGCAGTTCTTC. Amino acids: CASSQGSAGSGEQFF.

The chain couples TRBV4-1 to TRBJ2-1, with 7 bases fitting TRBD2. V trimming: 1 base; J trimming: 9 bases; junction bases outside the gene matches: 12. In germline, CDR1 is MGHRA, CDR2 YSYEKL. The CDR3 loop spans 16 amino acids. The CDR3 region is CASSQGSSGYYGEQFF. CDR3 sequence (DNA): TGCGCCAGCAGCCAAGGTAGTAGCGGGTATTATGGTGAGCAGTTCTTC.

This clone was seen a handful of times. This chain uses TRBV19 with TRBJ1-6; D not certain. V shed 7 bases and J shed 7 bases, with 11 bases lying between them. The germline V gene encodes CDR1 LNHDA and CDR2 SQIVND (reference sequence). The length of the CDR3 is 13 residues. The CDR3 is CASTFTGNSPLHF. The CDR3 DNA follows: TGTGCCAGTACCTTTACGGGCAATTCACCCCTCCACTTT.

This chain links TRBV23-1 with TRBJ2-7, with D tentatively TRBD2 (5 bases). TRBV23-1 is annotated as an ORF whose role is uncertain. The CDR3 has 16 residues. Trimming left V 5 bases short and J 0 bases short, with 17 bases between. The CDR3 is CASSTLSSGISYEQYV. The CDR3 region has the DNA TGCGCCAGCAGTACCTTGTCCAGCGGAATCTCCTACGAGCAGTACGTC.

The chain uses TRBV30 and TRBJ1-1; 8 bases map to TRBD1. V trimming: 5 bases; J trimming: 11 bases; junction bases outside the gene matches: 10. The germline V gene encodes CDR1 GTSNPN and CDR2 SVGIG (reference sequence). The CDR3 consists of 12 residues. The CDR3 is CAWGQGAQLAFF. In nucleotides, the CDR3 is TGTGCCTGGGGCCAGGGGGCGCAACTCGCTTTCTTT.

CDR3 sequence reads: CASSLSTGGTGELFF. DNA for the CDR3: TGCGCCAGCAGCTTGAGCACAGGGGGGACCGGGGAGCTGTTTTTT. J is TRBJ2-2 and V is TRBV5-1, with TRBD1 matching 8 bases. V was pared by 1 base and J by 5 bases, with 4 bases of the junction left unmatched. CDR3 size: 15 residues. Germline CDR1 SGHRS, CDR2 YFSETQ. The whole variable domain, remainder taken from reference TRBV5-1 and TRBJ2-2, is KAGVTQTPRYLIKTRGQQVTLSCSPISGHRSVSWYQQTPGQGLQFLFEYFSETQRNKGNFPGRFSGRQFSNSRSEMNVSTLELGDSALYLCASSLSTGGTGELFFGEGSRLTVL.

This rearrangement joins TRBV19 to TRBJ2-7, with D possibly matching TRBD1 (6 bases). CDR1 is LNHDA and CDR2 is SQIVND in the germline V gene (reference sequence). V gave up 4 bases and J gave up 1 base, with 11 bases separating them. This CDR3 comprises 14 residues. CDR3 DNA sequence: TGTGCCAGTAGTACCCGGGACACTTCCTACGAGCAGTACTTC. Translation gives CASSTRDTSYEQYF.